The TCR beta chain described here comes from a study of control samples from healthy donors and cancer patients. This clone qualifies as medium-sized. Profiling relied on immunoSEQ multiplex PCR, and the TCRdb table lists in-frame clones only, not all of them. Of roughly 40,000 clones in the sample, less than 90% were seen once. This CDR3 spans 18 amino acids. Germline CDR1 and CDR2: LNHDA and SQIVND (reference sequence). V was trimmed by 5 bases and J by 0 bases, leaving 20 bases between them. The chain has TRBV19 and TRBJ1-5; a weak D match, TRBD1 (6 bases). Sequencing was performed on blood. This clonotype originated in a man between 60 and 75 years old in good health. CDR3: CASSADKLQGYSNQPQHF. The CDR3 bases are TGTGCCAGTAGTGCCGACAAATTACAGGGTTATAGCAATCAGCCCCAGCATTTT.